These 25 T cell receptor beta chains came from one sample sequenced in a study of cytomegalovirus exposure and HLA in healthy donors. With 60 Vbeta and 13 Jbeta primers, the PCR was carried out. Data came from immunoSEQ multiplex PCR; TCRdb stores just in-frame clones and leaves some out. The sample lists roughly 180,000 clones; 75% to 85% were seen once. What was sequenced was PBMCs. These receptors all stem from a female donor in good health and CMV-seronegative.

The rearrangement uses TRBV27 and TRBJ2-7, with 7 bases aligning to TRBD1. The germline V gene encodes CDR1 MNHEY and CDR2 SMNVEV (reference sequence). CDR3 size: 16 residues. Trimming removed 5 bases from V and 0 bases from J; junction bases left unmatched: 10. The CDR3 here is CASSDNRGPSSYEQYF. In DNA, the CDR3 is TGTGCCAGCAGTGACAACAGGGGCCCCAGCTCCTACGAGCAGTACTTC.

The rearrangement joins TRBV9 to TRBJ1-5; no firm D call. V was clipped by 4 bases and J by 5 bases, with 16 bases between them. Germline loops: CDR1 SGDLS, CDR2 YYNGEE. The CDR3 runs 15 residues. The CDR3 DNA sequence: TGTGCCAGCAGCCCCGGGTGGACTCGCGATCAGCCCCAGCATTTT. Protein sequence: CASSPGWTRDQPQHF.

The CDR3 DNA reads TGTGCCATCCCTACGGACCGGGGAACGAGGACCGGGGAGCTGTTTTTT. Its protein is CAIPTDRGTRTGELFF. This chain joins TRBV5-4 and TRBJ2-2; tentatively, D is TRBD2 (5 bases). V dropped 9 bases and J dropped 5 bases, with 23 bases sitting between them. The CDR3 length is 16 residues. Per germline, CDR1 SGHNT and CDR2 YYREEE (reference sequence).

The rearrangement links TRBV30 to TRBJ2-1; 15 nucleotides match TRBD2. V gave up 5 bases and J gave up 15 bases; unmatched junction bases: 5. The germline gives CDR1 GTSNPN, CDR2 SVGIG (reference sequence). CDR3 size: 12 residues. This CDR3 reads CAWGTSGGSAFF. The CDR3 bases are TGTGCCTGGGGGACTAGCGGGGGGTCCGCGTTCTTC.

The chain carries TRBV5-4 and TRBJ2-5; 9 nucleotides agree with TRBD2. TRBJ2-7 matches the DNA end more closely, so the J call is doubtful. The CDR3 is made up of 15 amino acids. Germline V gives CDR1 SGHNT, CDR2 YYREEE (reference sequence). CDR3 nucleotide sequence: TGTGCCAGCAGCTTGGCAGCGGGAGGCCTCTACGAGCAGTACTTC. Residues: CASSLAAGGLYEQYF.

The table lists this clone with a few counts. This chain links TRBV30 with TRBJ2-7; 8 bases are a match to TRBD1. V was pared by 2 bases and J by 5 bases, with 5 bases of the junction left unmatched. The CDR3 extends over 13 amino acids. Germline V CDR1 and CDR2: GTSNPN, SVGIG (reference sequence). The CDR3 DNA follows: TGTGCCTGGAGTCCAGGACAGGGTAACGAGCAGTACTTC. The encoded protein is CAWSPGQGNEQYF.

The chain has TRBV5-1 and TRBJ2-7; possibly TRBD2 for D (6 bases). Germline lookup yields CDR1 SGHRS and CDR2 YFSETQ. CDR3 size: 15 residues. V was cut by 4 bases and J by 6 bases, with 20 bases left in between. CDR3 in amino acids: CASSPPREEVREQYF. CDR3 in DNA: TGCGCCAGCAGCCCACCCAGGGAGGAGGTGCGCGAGCAGTACTTC.

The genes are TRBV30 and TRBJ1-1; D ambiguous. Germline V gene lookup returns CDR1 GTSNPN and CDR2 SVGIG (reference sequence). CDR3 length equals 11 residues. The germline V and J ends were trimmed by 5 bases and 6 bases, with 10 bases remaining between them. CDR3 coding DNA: TGTGCCTGGGAGGCCCTCCCTGAAGCTTTCTTT. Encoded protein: CAWEALPEAFF. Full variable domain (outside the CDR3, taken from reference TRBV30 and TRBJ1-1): SQTIHQWPATLVQPVGSPLSLECTVEGTSNPNLYWYRQAAGRGLQLLFYSVGIGQISSEVPQNLSASRPQDRQFILSSKKLLLSDSGFYLCAWEALPEAFFGQGTRLTVV.

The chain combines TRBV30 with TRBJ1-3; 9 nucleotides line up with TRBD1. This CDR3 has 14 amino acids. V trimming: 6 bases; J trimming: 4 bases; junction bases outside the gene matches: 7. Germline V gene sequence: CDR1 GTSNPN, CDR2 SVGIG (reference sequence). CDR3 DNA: TGTGCCTGTACAGGGGGCGCAGCCGGAAACACCATATATTTT. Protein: CACTGGAAGNTIYF.

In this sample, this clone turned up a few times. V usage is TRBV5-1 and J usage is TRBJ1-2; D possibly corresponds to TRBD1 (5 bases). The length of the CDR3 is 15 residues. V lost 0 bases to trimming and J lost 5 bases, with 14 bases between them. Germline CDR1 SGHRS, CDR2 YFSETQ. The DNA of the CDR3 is TGCGCCAGCAGCTTGGGGCTAGTGACAGAATATGGCTACACCTTC. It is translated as CASSLGLVTEYGYTF.

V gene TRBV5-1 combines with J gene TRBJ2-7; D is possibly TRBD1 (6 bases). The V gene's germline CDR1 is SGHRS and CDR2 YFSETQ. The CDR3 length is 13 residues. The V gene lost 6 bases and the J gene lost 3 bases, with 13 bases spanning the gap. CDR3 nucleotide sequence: TGCGCCAGCACCCGGGACATTAACTACGAGCAGTACTTC. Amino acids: CASTRDINYEQYF. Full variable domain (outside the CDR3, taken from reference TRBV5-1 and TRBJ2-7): KAGVTQTPRYLIKTRGQQVTLSCSPISGHRSVSWYQQTPGQGLQFLFEYFSETQRNKGNFPGRFSGRQFSNSRSEMNVSTLELGDSALYLCASTRDINYEQYFGPGTRLTVT.

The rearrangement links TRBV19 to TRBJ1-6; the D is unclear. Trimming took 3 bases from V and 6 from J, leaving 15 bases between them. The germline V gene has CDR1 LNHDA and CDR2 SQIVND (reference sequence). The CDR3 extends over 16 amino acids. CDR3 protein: CASSIQSVNINSPLHF. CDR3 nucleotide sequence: TGTGCCAGTAGTATCCAATCCGTAAACATTAATTCACCCCTCCACTTT.

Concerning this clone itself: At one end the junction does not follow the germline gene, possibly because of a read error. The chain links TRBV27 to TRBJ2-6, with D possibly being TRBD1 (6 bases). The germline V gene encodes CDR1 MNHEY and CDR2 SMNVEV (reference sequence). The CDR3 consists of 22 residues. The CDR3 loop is CASSTWTGLISGESAGANGLTF. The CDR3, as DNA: TGTGCCAGCAGTACCTGGACTGGCCTTATCTCAGGGGAGTCTGCTGGGGCCAACGGCCTGACTTTC.

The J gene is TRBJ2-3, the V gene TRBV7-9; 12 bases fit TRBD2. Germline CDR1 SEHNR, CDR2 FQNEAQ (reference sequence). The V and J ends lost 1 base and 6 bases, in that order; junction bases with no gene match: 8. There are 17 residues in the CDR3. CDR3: CASSLGSSGGAGDTQYF. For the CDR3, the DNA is TGTGCCAGCAGCTTAGGATCTAGCGGGGGGGCCGGGGATACGCAGTATTTT.

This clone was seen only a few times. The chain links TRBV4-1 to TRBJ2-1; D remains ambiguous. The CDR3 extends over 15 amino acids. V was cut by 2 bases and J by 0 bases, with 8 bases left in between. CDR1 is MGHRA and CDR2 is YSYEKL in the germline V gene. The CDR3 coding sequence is TGCGCCAGCAGCCAACGCCGCGACTCCTACAATGAGCAGTTCTTC. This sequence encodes CASSQRRDSYNEQFF.

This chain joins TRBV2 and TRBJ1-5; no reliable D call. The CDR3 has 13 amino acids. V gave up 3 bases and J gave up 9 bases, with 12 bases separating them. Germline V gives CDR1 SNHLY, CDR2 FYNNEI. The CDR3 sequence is CASSDTHDPPQHF. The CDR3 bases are TGTGCCAGCAGTGACACTCATGATCCGCCCCAGCATTTT.

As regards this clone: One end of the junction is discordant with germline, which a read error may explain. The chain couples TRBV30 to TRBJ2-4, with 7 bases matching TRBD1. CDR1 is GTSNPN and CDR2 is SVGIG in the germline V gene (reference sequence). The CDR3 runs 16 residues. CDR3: CAWSGGGLLAKNSQYF. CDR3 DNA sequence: TGTGCCTGGAGTGGAGGGGGCCTATTAGCCAAAAACAGTCAGTACTTC.

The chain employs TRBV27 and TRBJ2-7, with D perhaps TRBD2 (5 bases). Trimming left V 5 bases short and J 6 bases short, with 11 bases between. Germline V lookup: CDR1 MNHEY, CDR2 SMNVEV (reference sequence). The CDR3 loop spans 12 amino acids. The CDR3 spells CASSPSRGEQYF. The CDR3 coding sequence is TGTGCCAGCAGTCCCTCCCGGGGCGAGCAGTACTTC.

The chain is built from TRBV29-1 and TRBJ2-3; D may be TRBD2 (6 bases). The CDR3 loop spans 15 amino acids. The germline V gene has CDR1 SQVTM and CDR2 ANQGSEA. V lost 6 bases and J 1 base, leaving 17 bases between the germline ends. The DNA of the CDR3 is TGCAGCGTGGGACGGCGGGGCTCGGGCACAGATACGCAGTATTTT. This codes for CSVGRRGSGTDTQYF.

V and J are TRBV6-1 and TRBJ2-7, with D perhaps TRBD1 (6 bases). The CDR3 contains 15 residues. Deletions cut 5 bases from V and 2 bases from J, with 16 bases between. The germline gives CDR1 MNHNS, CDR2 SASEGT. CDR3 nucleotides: TGTGCCAGCAGTCCGATGAGCAGGGGCCCCTACGAGCAGTACTTC. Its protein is CASSPMSRGPYEQYF.

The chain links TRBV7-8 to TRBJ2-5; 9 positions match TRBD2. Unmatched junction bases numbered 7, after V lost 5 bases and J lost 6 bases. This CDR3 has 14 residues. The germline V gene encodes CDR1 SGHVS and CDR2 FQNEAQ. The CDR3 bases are TGTGCCAGCAGCCCAGGGACTAGCTGGCAGACCCAGTACTTC. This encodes CASSPGTSWQTQYF. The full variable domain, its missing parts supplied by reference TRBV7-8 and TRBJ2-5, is GAGVSQSPRYKVAKRGQDVALRCDPISGHVSLFWYQQALGQGPEFLTYFQNEAQLDKSGLPSDRFFAERPEGSVSTLKIQRTQQEDSAVYLCASSPGTSWQTQYFGPGTRLLVL.

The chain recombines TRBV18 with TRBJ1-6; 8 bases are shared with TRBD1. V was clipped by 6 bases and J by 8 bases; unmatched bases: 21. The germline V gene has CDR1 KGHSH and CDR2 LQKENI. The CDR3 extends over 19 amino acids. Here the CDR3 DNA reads TGTGCCAGCTCGAACCAGAGGCAGGGGGCGGCCCCGGGGTATTCACCCCTCCACTTT. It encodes CASSNQRQGAAPGYSPLHF.

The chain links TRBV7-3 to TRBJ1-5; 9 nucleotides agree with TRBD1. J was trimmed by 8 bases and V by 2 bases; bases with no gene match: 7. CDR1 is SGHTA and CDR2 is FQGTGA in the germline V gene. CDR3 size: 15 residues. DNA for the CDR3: TGTGCCAGCAGCTTACCAAGGGACAGGGTCAAGCCCCAGCATTTT. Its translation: CASSLPRDRVKPQHF.

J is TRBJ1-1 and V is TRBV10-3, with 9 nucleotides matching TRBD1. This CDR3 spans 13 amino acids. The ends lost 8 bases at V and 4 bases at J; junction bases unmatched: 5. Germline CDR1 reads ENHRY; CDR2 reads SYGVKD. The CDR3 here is CAISPTGGTEAFF. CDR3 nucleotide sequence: TGTGCCATCTCTCCGACAGGGGGCACTGAAGCTTTCTTT.

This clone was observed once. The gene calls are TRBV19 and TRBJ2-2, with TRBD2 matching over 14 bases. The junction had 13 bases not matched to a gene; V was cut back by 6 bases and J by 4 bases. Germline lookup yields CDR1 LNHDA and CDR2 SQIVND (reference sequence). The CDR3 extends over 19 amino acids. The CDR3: CASRFHRLAGGPGTGELFF. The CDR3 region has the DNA TGTGCCAGTAGGTTCCACCGACTAGCGGGAGGGCCGGGCACCGGGGAGCTGTTTTTT.